This T cell receptor beta chain stems from a study of blood T cell repertoires in COVID-19. Recruits, aged about 18 to 95 years, lived in 24 US areas. Trimming took 3 bases from V and 12 from J, leaving 9 bases between them. Germline CDR1 reads SEHNR; CDR2 reads FQNEAQ (reference sequence). CDR3 length equals 11 residues. Measured with immunoSEQ multiplex PCR; TCRdb has only the in-frame clones, and not every one. There are around 230,000 clones in the sample; about 91% occur only once, and 10% to 13% lies in the top ten. The chain employs TRBV7-9 and TRBJ2-1; D remains unclear. This TCR was sampled from a man aged 18 to 29 with acute COVID-19. Material for sequencing was PBMCs or T cells enriched from blood (not recorded which). The CDR3 is CASSFDSMQFF. The CDR3 DNA follows: TGTGCCAGCAGCTTTGATTCTATGCAGTTCTTC.